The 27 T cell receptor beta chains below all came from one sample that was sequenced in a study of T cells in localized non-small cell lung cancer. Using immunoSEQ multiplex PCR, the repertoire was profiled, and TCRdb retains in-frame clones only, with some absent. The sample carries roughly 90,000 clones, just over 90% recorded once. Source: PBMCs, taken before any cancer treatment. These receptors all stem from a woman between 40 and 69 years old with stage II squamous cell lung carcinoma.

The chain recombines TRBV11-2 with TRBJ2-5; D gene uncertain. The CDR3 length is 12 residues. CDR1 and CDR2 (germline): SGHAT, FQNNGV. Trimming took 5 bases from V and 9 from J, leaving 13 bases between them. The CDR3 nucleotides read TGTGCCAGCAGCCCGAACCGCCGGGCCCAGTACTTC. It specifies CASSPNRRAQYF.

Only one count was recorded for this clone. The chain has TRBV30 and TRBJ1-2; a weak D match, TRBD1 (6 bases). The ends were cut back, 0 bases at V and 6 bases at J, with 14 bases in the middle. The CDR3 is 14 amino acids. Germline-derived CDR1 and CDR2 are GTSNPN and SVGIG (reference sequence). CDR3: CAWSVGGGVHGYTF. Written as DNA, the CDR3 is TGTGCCTGGAGTGTTGGGGGCGGCGTCCATGGCTACACCTTC.

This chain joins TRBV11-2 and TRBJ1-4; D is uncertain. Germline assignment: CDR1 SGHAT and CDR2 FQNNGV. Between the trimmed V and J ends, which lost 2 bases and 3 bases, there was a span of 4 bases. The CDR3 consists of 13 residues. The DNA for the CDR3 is TGTGCCAGCAGCTTAAGGCCTAATGAAAAACTGTTTTTT. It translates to CASSLRPNEKLFF.

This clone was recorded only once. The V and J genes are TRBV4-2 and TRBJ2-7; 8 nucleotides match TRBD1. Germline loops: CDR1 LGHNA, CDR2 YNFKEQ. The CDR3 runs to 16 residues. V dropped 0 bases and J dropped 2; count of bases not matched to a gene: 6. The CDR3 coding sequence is TGTGCCAGCAGCCAAGATCTGGACAGGGTGGCCTACGAGCAGTACTTC. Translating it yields CASSQDLDRVAYEQYF.

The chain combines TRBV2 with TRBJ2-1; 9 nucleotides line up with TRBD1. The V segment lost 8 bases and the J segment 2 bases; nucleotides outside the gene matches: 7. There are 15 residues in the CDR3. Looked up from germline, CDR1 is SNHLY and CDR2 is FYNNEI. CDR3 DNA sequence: TGTGCCAGCCGTCCCGGGACAGGGCCCTACAATGAGCAGTTCTTC. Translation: CASRPGTGPYNEQFF. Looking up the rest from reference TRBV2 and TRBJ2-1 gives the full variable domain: EPEVTQTPSHQVTQMGQEVILRCVPISNHLYFYWYRQILGQKVEFLVSFYNNEISEKSEIFDDQFSVERPDGSNFTLKIRSTKLEDSAMYFCASRPGTGPYNEQFFGPGTRLTVL.

The CDR3 sequence: CASSGPGLADTQYF. The CDR3 coding sequence is TGTGCCAGCAGCGGCCCGGGCTTGGCGGATACGCAGTATTTT. The V gene is TRBV27, the J gene TRBJ2-3; D not resolved. CDR3 size: 14 residues. Per germline, CDR1 MNHEY and CDR2 SMNVEV (reference sequence). V gave up 6 bases and J gave up 6 bases, with 16 bases separating them.

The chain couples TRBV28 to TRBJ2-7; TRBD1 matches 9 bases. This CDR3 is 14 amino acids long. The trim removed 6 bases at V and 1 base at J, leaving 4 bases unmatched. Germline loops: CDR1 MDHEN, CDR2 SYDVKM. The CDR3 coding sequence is TGTGCCAGCAGCAGGGACAGGGTATCCTACGAGCAGTACTTC. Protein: CASSRDRVSYEQYF.

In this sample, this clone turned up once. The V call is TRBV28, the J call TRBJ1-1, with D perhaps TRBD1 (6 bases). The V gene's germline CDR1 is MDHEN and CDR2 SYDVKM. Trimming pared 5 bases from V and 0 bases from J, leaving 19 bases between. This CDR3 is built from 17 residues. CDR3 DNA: TGTGCCAGCAGTGGATACAGGGTTAAGGTGGTGAACACTGAAGCTTTCTTT. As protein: CASSGYRVKVVNTEAFF.

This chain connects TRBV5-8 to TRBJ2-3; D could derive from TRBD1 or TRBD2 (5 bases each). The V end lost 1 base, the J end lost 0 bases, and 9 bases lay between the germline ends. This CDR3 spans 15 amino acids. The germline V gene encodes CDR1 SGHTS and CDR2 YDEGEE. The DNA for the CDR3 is TGTGCCAGCAGCTTGAACAGGAGGAGCACAGATACGCAGTATTTT. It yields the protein CASSLNRRSTDTQYF.

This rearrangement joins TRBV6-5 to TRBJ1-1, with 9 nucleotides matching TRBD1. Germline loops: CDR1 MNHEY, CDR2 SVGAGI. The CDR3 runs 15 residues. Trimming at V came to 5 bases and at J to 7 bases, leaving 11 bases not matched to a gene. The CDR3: CASSRLNTGGGEAFF. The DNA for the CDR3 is TGTGCCAGCAGTCGGCTGAATACAGGGGGCGGTGAAGCTTTCTTT.

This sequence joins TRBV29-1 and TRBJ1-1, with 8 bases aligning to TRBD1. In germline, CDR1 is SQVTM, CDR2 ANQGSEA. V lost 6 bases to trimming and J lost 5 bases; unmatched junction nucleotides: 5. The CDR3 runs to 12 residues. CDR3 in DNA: TGCAGCGTCAGGACAGGGAAGACTGAAGCTTTCTTT. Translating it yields CSVRTGKTEAFF.

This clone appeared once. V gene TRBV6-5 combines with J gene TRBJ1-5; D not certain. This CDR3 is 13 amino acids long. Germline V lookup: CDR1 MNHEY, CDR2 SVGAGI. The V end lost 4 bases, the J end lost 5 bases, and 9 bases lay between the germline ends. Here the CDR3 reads CASSSDLDQPQHF. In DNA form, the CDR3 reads TGTGCCAGCAGTTCGGACCTCGATCAGCCCCAGCATTTT.

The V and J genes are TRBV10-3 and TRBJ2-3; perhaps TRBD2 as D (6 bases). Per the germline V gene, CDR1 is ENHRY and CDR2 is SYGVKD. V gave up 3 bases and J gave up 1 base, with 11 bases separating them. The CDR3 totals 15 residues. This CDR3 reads CAISEGGRRTDTQYF. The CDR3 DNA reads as TGTGCCATCAGTGAAGGAGGGAGACGCACAGATACGCAGTATTTT.

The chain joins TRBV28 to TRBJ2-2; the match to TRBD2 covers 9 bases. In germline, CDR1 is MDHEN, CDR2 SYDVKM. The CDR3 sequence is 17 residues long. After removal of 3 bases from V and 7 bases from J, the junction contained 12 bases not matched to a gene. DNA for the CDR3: TGTGCCAGCAGTTTTGTCCCCGGGACTAGCTATAGCGGGGAGCTGTTTTTT. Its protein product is CASSFVPGTSYSGELFF.

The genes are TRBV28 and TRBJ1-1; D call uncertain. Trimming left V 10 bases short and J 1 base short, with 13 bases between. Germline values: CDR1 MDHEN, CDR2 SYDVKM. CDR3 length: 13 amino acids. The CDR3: CATRPRRNTEAFF. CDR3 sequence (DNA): TGTGCCACCCGCCCCCGAAGGAACACTGAAGCTTTCTTT.

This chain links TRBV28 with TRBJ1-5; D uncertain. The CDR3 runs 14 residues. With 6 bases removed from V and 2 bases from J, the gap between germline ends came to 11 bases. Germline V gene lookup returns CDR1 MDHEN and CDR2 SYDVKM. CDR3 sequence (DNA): TGTGCCAGCAGCCAGGTCGATGGCAATCAGCCCCAGCATTTT. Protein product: CASSQVDGNQPQHF.

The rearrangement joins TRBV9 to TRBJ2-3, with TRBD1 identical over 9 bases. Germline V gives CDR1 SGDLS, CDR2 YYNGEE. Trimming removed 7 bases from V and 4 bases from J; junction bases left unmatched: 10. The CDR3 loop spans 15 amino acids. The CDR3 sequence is CASRPGTGFADTQYF. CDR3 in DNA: TGTGCCAGCCGACCCGGGACAGGGTTTGCAGATACGCAGTATTTT. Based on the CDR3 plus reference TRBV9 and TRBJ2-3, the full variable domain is DSGVTQTPKHLITATGQRVTLRCSPRSGDLSVYWYQQSLDQGLQFLIQYYNGEERAKGNILERFSAQQFPDLHSELNLSSLELGDSALYFCASRPGTGFADTQYFGPGTRLTVL.

CDR3 sequence: CARPTRWGREQYF. The CDR3 DNA reads TGTGCCAGGCCGACCCGGTGGGGTCGCGAGCAGTACTTC. This chain joins TRBV6-9 and TRBJ2-7; D gene ambiguous. The V and J ends lost 9 bases and 6 bases respectively, with 18 bases between them. This CDR3 contains 13 residues. CDR1 is MNHGY and CDR2 is SVAAGI in the germline V gene.

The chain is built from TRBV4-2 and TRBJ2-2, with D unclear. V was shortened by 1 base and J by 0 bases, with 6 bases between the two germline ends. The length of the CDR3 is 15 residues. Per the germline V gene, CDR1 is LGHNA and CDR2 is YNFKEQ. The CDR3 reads CASSQGRSNTGELFF. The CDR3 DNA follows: TGTGCCAGCAGCCAAGGGCGGTCGAACACCGGGGAGCTGTTTTTT.

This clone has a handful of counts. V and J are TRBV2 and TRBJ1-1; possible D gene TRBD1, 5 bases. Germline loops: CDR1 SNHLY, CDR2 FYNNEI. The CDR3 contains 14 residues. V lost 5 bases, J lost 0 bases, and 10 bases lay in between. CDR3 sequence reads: CASSRGRVNTEAFF. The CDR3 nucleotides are TGTGCCAGCAGTAGGGGCAGGGTGAACACTGAAGCTTTCTTT.

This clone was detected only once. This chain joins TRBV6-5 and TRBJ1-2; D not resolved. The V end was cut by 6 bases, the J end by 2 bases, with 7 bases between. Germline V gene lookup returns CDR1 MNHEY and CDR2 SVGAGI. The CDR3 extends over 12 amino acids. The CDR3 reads CASRAENYGYTF. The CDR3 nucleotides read TGTGCCAGCAGGGCAGAAAACTATGGCTACACCTTC.

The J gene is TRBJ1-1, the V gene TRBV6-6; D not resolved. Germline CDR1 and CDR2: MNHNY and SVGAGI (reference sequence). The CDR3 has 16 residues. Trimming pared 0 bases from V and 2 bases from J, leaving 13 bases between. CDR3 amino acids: CASSYSTGSGNTEAFF. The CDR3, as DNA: TGTGCCAGCAGTTACTCGACTGGCTCCGGTAACACTGAAGCTTTCTTT.

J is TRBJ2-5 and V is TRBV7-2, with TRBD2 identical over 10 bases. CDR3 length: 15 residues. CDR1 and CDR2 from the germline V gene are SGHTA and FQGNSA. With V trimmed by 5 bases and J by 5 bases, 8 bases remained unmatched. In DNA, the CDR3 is TGTGCCAGCAGCCTTCAGCGGGGGGGCCGGGAGACCCAGTACTTC. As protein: CASSLQRGGRETQYF.

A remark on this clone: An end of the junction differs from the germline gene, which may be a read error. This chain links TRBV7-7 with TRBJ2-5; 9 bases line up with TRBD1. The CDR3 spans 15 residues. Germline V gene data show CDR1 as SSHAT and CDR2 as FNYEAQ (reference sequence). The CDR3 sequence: CASSLGSGQGETQYF. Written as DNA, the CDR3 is TGTGCTAGCAGCTTGGGTTCCGGACAGGGGGAGACCCAGTACTTC.

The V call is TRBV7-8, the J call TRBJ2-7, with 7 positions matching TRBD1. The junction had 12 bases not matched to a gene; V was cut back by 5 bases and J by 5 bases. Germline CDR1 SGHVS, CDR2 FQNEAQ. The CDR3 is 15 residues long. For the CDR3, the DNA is TGTGCCAGCAGCCTAGTGGGGGCAGGGGGTAACGAGCAGTACTTC. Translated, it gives CASSLVGAGGNEQYF.

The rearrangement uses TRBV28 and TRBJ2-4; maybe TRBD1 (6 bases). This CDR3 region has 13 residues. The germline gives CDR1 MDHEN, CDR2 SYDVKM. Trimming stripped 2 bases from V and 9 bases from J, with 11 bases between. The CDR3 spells CASSLIRGSIQYF. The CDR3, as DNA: TGTGCCAGCAGTTTAATAAGGGGGAGCATTCAGTACTTC.

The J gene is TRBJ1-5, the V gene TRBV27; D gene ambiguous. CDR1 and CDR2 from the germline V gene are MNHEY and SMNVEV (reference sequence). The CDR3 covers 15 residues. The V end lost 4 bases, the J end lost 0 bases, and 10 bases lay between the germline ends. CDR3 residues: CASSSTPVSNQPQHF. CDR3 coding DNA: TGTGCCAGCAGTTCAACTCCAGTTAGCAATCAGCCCCAGCATTTT.